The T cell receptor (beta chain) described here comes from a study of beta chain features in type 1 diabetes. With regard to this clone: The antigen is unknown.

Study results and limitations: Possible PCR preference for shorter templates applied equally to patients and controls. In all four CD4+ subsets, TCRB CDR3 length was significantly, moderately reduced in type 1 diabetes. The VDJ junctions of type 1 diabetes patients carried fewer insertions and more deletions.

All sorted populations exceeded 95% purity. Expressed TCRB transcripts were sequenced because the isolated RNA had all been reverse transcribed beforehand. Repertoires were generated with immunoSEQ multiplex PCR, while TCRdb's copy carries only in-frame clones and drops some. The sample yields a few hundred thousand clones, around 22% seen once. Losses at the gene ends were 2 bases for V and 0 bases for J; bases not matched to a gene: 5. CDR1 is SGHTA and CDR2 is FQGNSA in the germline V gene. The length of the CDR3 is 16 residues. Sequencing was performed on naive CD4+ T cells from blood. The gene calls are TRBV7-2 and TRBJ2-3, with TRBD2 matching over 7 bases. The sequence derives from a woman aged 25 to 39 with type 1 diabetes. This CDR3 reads CASSLNIAGSTDTQYF. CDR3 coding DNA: TGTGCCAGCAGCTTAAACATAGCGGGTAGCACAGATACGCAGTATTTT.